This entry concerns a single T cell receptor (beta chain). This table comes from immunoSEQ multiplex PCR, and its TCRdb copy is limited to in-frame clones, with some not included. The table lists approximately 320,000 clones, almost 85% of them singletons. The data originate from a study of blood T cell repertoires in COVID-19. Study-wide background: The cDNA or gDNA used as material had been derived from T cells, B-cell-depleted T cells, or PBMCs.

Germline V gene data show CDR1 as LGHNA and CDR2 as YNFKEQ. This CDR3 spans 18 amino acids. With V trimmed by 4 bases and J by 0 bases, 11 bases remained unmatched. The sample was peripheral blood. This chain uses TRBV4-2 with TRBJ2-3, with 9 nucleotides matching TRBD2. This TCR came from a human donor in a cohort sampled during active COVID-19. CDR3 sequence reads: CASSPRAASGVSTDTQYF. As DNA, the CDR3 is TGTGCCAGCAGCCCTCGGGCGGCTAGCGGGGTTAGCACAGATACGCAGTATTTT.